Given below is one TCR beta chain in context. The germline CDR1 and CDR2 sequences are LGHNA and YSLEER. The V end lost 0 bases, the J end lost 5 bases, and 16 bases lay between the germline ends. The CDR3 contains 16 residues. These data belong to a study of cytomegalovirus exposure and HLA in healthy donors. Clones were read by immunoSEQ multiplex PCR, and TCRdb kept only the in-frame ones, dropping some. The sample lists fewer than 90,000 clones, 94% occurring once. The chain carries TRBV4-3 and TRBJ1-1; D may be TRBD1 (5 bases). Sequenced: PBMCs. The TCR originated in a woman between 18 and 30 years old in good health and CMV-seronegative. CDR3 sequence reads: CASSQDLHDRFTEAFF. CDR3 bases: TGCGCCAGCAGCCAAGATTTGCACGACAGATTTACTGAAGCTTTCTTT.